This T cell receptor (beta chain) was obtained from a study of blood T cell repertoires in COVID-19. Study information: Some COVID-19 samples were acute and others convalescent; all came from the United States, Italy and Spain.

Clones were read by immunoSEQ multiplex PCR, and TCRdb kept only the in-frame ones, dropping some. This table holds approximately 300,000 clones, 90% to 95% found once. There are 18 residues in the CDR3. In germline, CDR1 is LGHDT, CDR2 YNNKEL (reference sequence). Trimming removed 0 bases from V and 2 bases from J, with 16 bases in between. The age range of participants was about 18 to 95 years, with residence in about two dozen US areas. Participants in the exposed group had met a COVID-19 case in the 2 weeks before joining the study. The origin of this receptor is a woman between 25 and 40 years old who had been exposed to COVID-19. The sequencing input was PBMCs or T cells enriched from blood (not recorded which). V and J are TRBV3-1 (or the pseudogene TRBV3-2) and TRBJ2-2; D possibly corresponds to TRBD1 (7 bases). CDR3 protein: CASSQDRGQGGNTGELFF. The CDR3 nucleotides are TGTGCCAGCAGCCAAGATAGGGGGCAGGGAGGTAACACCGGGGAGCTGTTTTTT.